The 22 T cell receptor beta chains listed next were all sequenced from one sample in a study of early T cells in non-severe SARS-CoV-2 infection. One entry per CDR3 protein results from TCRdb running MiXCR on the 5' RACE reads. This table has 40,000 to 50,000 distinct CDR3 sequences, less than 15% appearing once. Sample: whole blood. Source of these receptors: an adult who was a healthcare worker with PCR-confirmed SARS-CoV-2 infection or an uninfected control (not recorded which).

In this sample, this clonotype turned up a few times. The rearrangement links TRBV7-2 to TRBJ1-5; D uncertain. This CDR3 region has 13 residues. The V gene lost 7 bases and the J gene lost 1 base, with 8 bases spanning the gap. Germline V gene sequence: CDR1 SGHTA, CDR2 FQGNSA. The CDR3 region is CASTQDSNQPQHF. The CDR3 nucleotides read TGTGCCAGCACCCAGGACAGCAATCAGCCCCAGCATTTT.

V gene TRBV14 combines with J gene TRBJ1-1; D may be TRBD1 (6 bases). Germline V gene data show CDR1 as SGHDN and CDR2 as FVKESK. There are 13 residues in the CDR3. V was cut by 0 bases and J by 7 bases, with 9 bases left in between. As DNA, the CDR3 is TGTGCCAGCAGCCAAGATCTAGGGGGTGAAGCTTTCTTT. This sequence encodes CASSQDLGGEAFF.

This clonotype was picked up a small number of times. The chain carries TRBV11-3 and TRBJ2-3, with D maybe TRBD2 (6 bases). The CDR3 has 14 amino acids. In germline, CDR1 is SGHNT, CDR2 YENEEA. Trimming stripped 5 bases from V and 2 bases from J, with 11 bases between. For the CDR3, the DNA is TGTGCCAGCAGCCGGGGAGGTTACACAGATACGCAGTATTTT. Protein: CASSRGGYTDTQYF.

To note about this clonotype: This clone may be a read error of a much larger clone one base away. This sequence joins TRBV3-1 and TRBJ2-5; possibly TRBD1 for D (6 bases). In germline, CDR1 is LGHDT, CDR2 YNNKEL (reference sequence). Trimming removed 4 bases at V and 5 bases at J, with 23 bases between. The CDR3 extends over 17 amino acids. The DNA of the CDR3 is TGTGCCAGCAGCCCCTCCGGGACATGGGGCCGGCAGGAGACCCAGTACTTC. Its translation is CASSPSGTWGRQETQYF.

This clonotype was detected ten times or more. The gene calls are TRBV5-4 and TRBJ1-2; TRBD1 matches at 10 bases. Germline V gene lookup returns CDR1 SGHNT and CDR2 YYREEE (reference sequence). Germline trimming cut 3 bases from V and 3 bases from J; bases unmatched to any gene: 5. CDR3 length: 15 residues. The DNA of the CDR3 is TGTGCCAGCAGCTCTCGACAGGGGGCAGACTATGGCTACACCTTC. Translating gives CASSSRQGADYGYTF.

The table lists this clonotype with a count of one. With a much larger clone just one base away, this may be a read error. This chain links TRBV6-6 with TRBJ1-3, with D uncertain. From germline, CDR1 is MNHNY and CDR2 SVGAGI (reference sequence). CDR3 length: 12 residues. The CDR3 here is CSTGGSGNTIYF. The DNA of the CDR3 is TGTTCCACCGGTGGCTCTGGAAACACCATATATTTT.

This clonotype occurred many times. This rearrangement joins TRBV14 to TRBJ2-2; perhaps TRBD2 as D (6 bases). Germline assignment: CDR1 SGHDN and CDR2 FVKESK. The CDR3 is 16 residues long. Trimming cost V 1 base and J 7 bases, with 16 bases left between them. This chain's CDR3 is CASSQVFGGSGGELFF. The CDR3 coding sequence is TGTGCCAGCAGCCAAGTCTTCGGAGGGTCTGGCGGGGAGCTGTTTTTT.

This clonotype has more than one count but fewer than ten. The chain links TRBV27 to TRBJ2-3; D call uncertain. This CDR3 has 13 residues. The germline CDR1 and CDR2 sequences are MNHEY and SMNVEV (reference sequence). Trimming pared 2 bases from V and 2 bases from J, leaving 5 bases between. The CDR3 sequence: CASSLVPTDTQYF. The CDR3 DNA reads TGTGCCAGCAGTTTAGTCCCCACAGATACGCAGTATTTT.

This clonotype was seen repeatedly, ten times or more. The chain carries TRBV20-1 and TRBJ1-6, with D uncertain. The CDR3 runs to 17 residues. Looked up from germline, CDR1 is DFQATT and CDR2 is SNEGSKA (reference sequence). Trimming shortened V by 6 bases and J by 0 bases, and 18 bases separated the two germline ends. CDR3 sequence reads: CSALDAGRSSYNSPLHF. Written as DNA, the CDR3 is TGCAGTGCCCTAGATGCGGGGAGAAGCTCCTATAATTCACCCCTCCACTTT.

The rearrangement links TRBV18 to TRBJ1-1; D remains ambiguous. The CDR3 covers 15 residues. Between the trimmed V and J ends, which lost 0 bases and 1 base, there was a span of 9 bases. Germline V gene sequence: CDR1 KGHSH, CDR2 LQKENI. CDR3 coding DNA: TGTGCCAGCTCACCACCAAGCGTAGCGAACACTGAAGCTTTCTTT. It is translated as CASSPPSVANTEAFF.

This clonotype came up a few times. The chain recombines TRBV6-5 with TRBJ1-5; TRBD1 might be the D (6 bases). The ends were cut back, 6 bases at V and 4 bases at J, with 10 bases in the middle. The germline gives CDR1 MNHEY, CDR2 SVGAGI. CDR3 length equals 13 residues. CDR3 in DNA: TGTGCCAGCAGATTGGACAGTAATCAGCCCCAGCATTTT. As protein: CASRLDSNQPQHF.

The CDR3 nucleotides read TGTGCCAGCAGTGGAGGACAGGCGTCCTACAATGAGCAGTTCTTC. It encodes CASSGGQASYNEQFF. The rearrangement uses TRBV6-5 and TRBJ2-1; 7 bases map to TRBD1. Germline-derived CDR1 and CDR2 are MNHEY and SVGAGI. CDR3 length equals 15 residues. The junction had 5 bases not matched to a gene; V was cut back by 5 bases and J by 1 base.

In this sample, this clonotype turned up a few times. The chain has TRBV7-3 and TRBJ2-3; D is unresolved. V was clipped by 5 bases and J by 3 bases, with 12 bases between them. This CDR3 comprises 14 residues. Germline V CDR1 and CDR2: SGHTA, FQGTGA. CDR3 nucleotides: TGTGCCAGCAGCCGTCGCTGGGGAACAGATACGCAGTATTTT. Translated: CASSRRWGTDTQYF.

The V and J genes are TRBV30 and TRBJ2-1, with D possibly TRBD2 on 5 matching bases. V lost 3 bases to trimming and J lost 9 bases, with 18 bases between them. CDR1 is GTSNPN, CDR2 SVGIG, per germline (reference sequence). The CDR3 is made up of 14 amino acids. In nucleotides, the CDR3 is TGTGCCTGGAGCCCGCCAACTAGTACCGGTGAGCAGTTCTTC. It is translated as CAWSPPTSTGEQFF.

This clonotype has at least ten counts. The rearrangement links TRBV24-1 to TRBJ2-1, with D possibly being TRBD1 (6 bases). The CDR3 has 14 residues. CDR1 KGHDR and CDR2 SFDVKD come from the germline V gene. The germline V and J ends were trimmed by 4 bases and 6 bases, with 12 bases remaining between them. The CDR3 spells CATSDPTRGNEQFF. CDR3 DNA: TGTGCCACCAGTGACCCGACCAGGGGCAATGAGCAGTTCTTC.

CDR3 bases: TGCAGCGTTCTACTGACAGGGAACTCCTACGAGCAGTACTTC. It encodes CSVLLTGNSYEQYF. The chain employs TRBV29-1 and TRBJ2-7, with 7 bases lining up with TRBD1. Germline loops: CDR1 SQVTM, CDR2 ANQGSEA. Trimming cost V 5 bases and J 0 bases; bases outside gene matches: 7. There are 14 residues in the CDR3.

This clonotype occurred a few times. The chain employs TRBV5-5 and TRBJ2-3, with TRBD1 matching over 10 bases. Unmatched junction bases numbered 6, after V lost 3 bases and J lost 5 bases. This CDR3 is 15 amino acids long. Germline V gene sequence: CDR1 SGHKS, CDR2 YYEKEE (reference sequence). CDR3 DNA: TGTGCCAGCAGCTCCCCGGACAGGGGGAAAGATACGCAGTATTTT. This sequence encodes CASSSPDRGKDTQYF.

This clonotype was detected ten times or more. The chain couples TRBV7-3 to TRBJ2-3, with a possible D match to TRBD2 (5 bases). Between the trimmed V and J ends, which lost 4 bases and 3 bases, there was a span of 8 bases. Germline lookup yields CDR1 SGHTA and CDR2 FQGTGA. The CDR3 covers 13 residues. CDR3 bases: TGTGCCAGCAGCTCCGAGCGGACAGATACGCAGTATTTT. Its translation is CASSSERTDTQYF.

The table lists this clonotype with many counts. V and J are TRBV6-5 and TRBJ1-3; a possible D gene is TRBD1 (5 bases). Trimming left V 5 bases short and J 0 bases short, with 11 bases between. The germline V gene has CDR1 MNHEY and CDR2 SVGAGI. The CDR3 covers 15 residues. The CDR3 DNA sequence: TGTGCCAGCAGTCGGGACCGGATCTCTGGAAACACCATATATTTT. This encodes CASSRDRISGNTIYF.

This clonotype has ten or more counts. This chain links TRBV29-1 with TRBJ1-1, with D unclear. V lost 0 bases and J 3 bases, leaving 8 bases between the germline ends. This CDR3 is built from 13 residues. Germline CDR1 reads SQVTM; CDR2 reads ANQGSEA. The CDR3 DNA sequence: TGCAGCGTTGAAGACATTTTAGACACTGAAGCTTTCTTT. Its translation is CSVEDILDTEAFF. Full variable domain (remainder filled in from reference TRBV29-1 and TRBJ1-1): SAVISQKPSRDICQRGTSLTIQCQVDSQVTMMFWYRQQPGQSLTLIATANQGSEATYESGFVIDKFPISRPNLTFSTLTVSNMSPEDSSIYLCSVEDILDTEAFFGQGTRLTVV.

Worth noting for this clonotype: Germline and junction disagree at one end, which may indicate a read error. The rearrangement uses TRBV6-1 and TRBJ1-2, with D uncertain. The CDR3 is 15 residues long. Looked up from germline, CDR1 is MNHNS and CDR2 is SASEGT. The CDR3 sequence: CVSTTVFDTNYGYTF. CDR3 coding DNA: TGTGTCAGCACGACCGTTTTCGATACTAACTATGGCTACACCTTC.

This clonotype occurred many times. The CDR3 is CASSFISGAGELFF. The CDR3 nucleotides read TGTGCCAGCAGCTTTATTTCTGGGGCCGGGGAGCTGTTTTTT. The rearrangement links TRBV7-9 to TRBJ2-2; D is unclear. This CDR3 has 14 residues. The germline V gene encodes CDR1 SEHNR and CDR2 FQNEAQ (reference sequence). V gave up 3 bases and J gave up 6 bases, with 11 bases separating them.